This is a list of T cell receptor beta chains from one sample in a study of CD8 T cells in ankylosing spondylitis. MiXCR was run by TCRdb on the 5' RACE reads, yielding one entry per CDR3 protein. The sample has some 200,000 distinct CDR3 sequences; around a quarter are singletons. Sequencing input: blood, either unsorted or a sorted T cell fraction (not recorded which). Receptors originate from a male donor with ankylosing spondylitis or in good health (not recorded which). CDR3s include the opening cysteine and the closing phenylalanine or tryptophan. The D gene is left open where the match is weak. Clone size is shown for a subset of rows, as once, few, many or a class of expanded clone.

cdr3_nt cdr3_aa d_call v_call clone_size j_call
TGTGCCAGCAGTGATATGGTTGAAGCTTTCTTT CASSDMVEAFF . TRBV25-1 many TRBJ1-1
TGTGCCAGCTCACCAGGGGGGGATCAGCCCCAGCATTTT CASSPGGDQPQHF . TRBV18 many TRBJ1-5
TGCAGCGTTGAGACTAGCGGTTTTTCCAATGAGCAGTTCTTC CSVETSGFSNEQFF TRBD2 TRBV29-1 few TRBJ2-1
TGTGCCAGCAGTTTAAACGACGCCCATTCACCCCTCCACTTT CASSLNDAHSPLHF . TRBV27 many TRBJ1-6
TGTGCCACCAGCAAAGGACAGGGGGAGTCTGGCTACACCTTC CATSKGQGESGYTF TRBD1 TRBV15 many TRBJ1-2
TGTGCCAGCAGTCCCCGGGGACTCGGACGTGAAAAACTGTTTTTT CASSPRGLGREKLFF . TRBV12-3/TRBV12-4 many TRBJ1-4
TGCAGTGCCATAAGGGAGGGTGTTCACAATGAGCAGTTCTTC CSAIREGVHNEQFF TRBD2 TRBV20-1 many TRBJ2-1
TGCAGTGCTCCGGAGAGTGGGATGGGCACAGATACGCAGTATTTT CSAPESGMGTDTQYF . TRBV20-1 many TRBJ2-3
TGCAGTGCTAGGGGGGGCGGGGTGGCTGAAGCTTTCTTT CSARGGGVAEAFF . TRBV20-1 many TRBJ1-1
TGCAGTGCTAGATGGCCCAAATATAGCAATCAGCCCCAGCATTTT CSARWPKYSNQPQHF . TRBV20-1 . TRBJ1-5
TGTGCCAGCAGCCATGTCGGCCAAAGGCGGGGCTACACCTTC CASSHVGQRRGYTF . TRBV5-5 . TRBJ1-2
TGCGCCAGCAGCTTGGCCGGTTCGGGAGGTGGGTTCTTC CASSLAGSGGGFF TRBD2 TRBV5-1 many TRBJ2-1
TGTGCCAGCAGCCTGCGGACTAGCGGGAGCTCGGATACGCAGTATTTT CASSLRTSGSSDTQYF TRBD2 TRBV3-1 many TRBJ2-3
TGTGCCAGCAGAGCCGGGACAGGGGGATCAGAAAAACTGTTTTTT CASRAGTGGSEKLFF TRBD1 TRBV6-1 . TRBJ1-4
TGCAGCGTTGTGGCGGGAGTCTCATCCTACGAGCAGTACTTC CSVVAGVSSYEQYF TRBD2 TRBV29-1 many TRBJ2-7
TGTGCCAGCAGTTACATAGCCGCGGGCACCGGGGAGCTGTTTTTT CASSYIAAGTGELFF . TRBV12-3/TRBV12-4 once TRBJ2-2
TGTGCCAGCAGGGGGGAACAGGGAAATTCACCCCTCCACTTT CASRGEQGNSPLHF . TRBV25-1 . TRBJ1-6
TGTGCCAGCAGTCGGACAGGGACCGGGGAGCTGTTTTTT CASSRTGTGELFF TRBD1 TRBV6-2/TRBV6-3 . TRBJ2-2
TGTGCCAGCAGAGTTCGGCCGGGCGAGCAGTACTTC CASRVRPGEQYF . TRBV6-2/TRBV6-3 . TRBJ2-7